Below are 10 T cell receptor beta chains sequenced from a single sample in a study of OX40 agonist ivuxolimab in advanced cancers. Library preparation employed the immunoSEQ multiplex PCR assay. The source is immuneACCESS, and TCRdb retained only in-frame sequences with V and J called. Part of the clones is not carried over; for the studies checked, unresolved V genes explain less than half of this, and the remainder is unexplained. The sample data list 60,000 to 90,000 clones, and roughly nine tenths of these were observed just once. Of the sample, 0.35% to 0.45% is held by the ten largest clones. The sequencing here drew on CD4+ or CD8+ T cells sorted from blood, taken in a trial of the OX40 agonist ivuxolimab. These TCRs come from an adult with an advanced solid tumor such as melanoma, head and neck, liver or kidney cancer.

This chain links TRBV5-1 with TRBJ1-3; possibly TRBD1 for D (5 bases). The CDR3 extends over 14 amino acids. CDR1 is SGHRS and CDR2 is YFSETQ in the germline V gene. The ends were cut back, 4 bases at V and 2 bases at J, with 10 bases in the middle. CDR3 nucleotide sequence: TGCGCCAGCAGCCCGGGGACTACTGGAAACACCATATATTTT. This encodes CASSPGTTGNTIYF. Looking up the rest from reference TRBV5-1 and TRBJ1-3 gives the full variable domain: KAGVTQTPRYLIKTRGQQVTLSCSPISGHRSVSWYQQTPGQGLQFLFEYFSETQRNKGNFPGRFSGRQFSNSRSEMNVSTLELGDSALYLCASSPGTTGNTIYFGEGSWLTVV.

This chain joins TRBV7-2 and TRBJ2-3; a possible D gene is TRBD1 (6 bases). The CDR3 contains 14 residues. In germline, CDR1 is SGHTA, CDR2 FQGNSA. Between the trimmed V and J ends, which lost 0 bases and 5 bases, there was a span of 9 bases. CDR3 loop: CASSLAAGVDTQYF. In DNA form, the CDR3 reads TGTGCCAGCAGCTTAGCAGCAGGGGTAGATACGCAGTATTTT.

Here the CDR3 reads CASSSQGFGETQYF. The DNA of the CDR3 is TGTGCCAGCAGTTCCCAGGGGTTTGGAGAGACCCAGTACTTC. The V call is TRBV28, the J call TRBJ2-5; weak D call: TRBD1 (6 bases). V shed 4 bases and J shed 4 bases, with 13 bases lying between them. Germline V gene sequence: CDR1 MDHEN, CDR2 SYDVKM. The CDR3 contains 14 residues.

The genes are TRBV19 and TRBJ1-5; 11 bases align to TRBD1. The CDR3 totals 15 residues. Trimming at V came to 7 bases and at J to 6 bases, leaving 8 bases not matched to a gene. Germline values: CDR1 LNHDA, CDR2 SQIVND (reference sequence). In nucleotides, the CDR3 is TGTGCCAGTATCAAGGACAGGGGGCATGGTCAGCCCCAGCATTTT. It yields the protein CASIKDRGHGQPQHF.

The CDR3 region has the DNA TGTGCCAGCAGCTTGCGAATGGACACTGAAGCTTTCTTT. Its protein product is CASSLRMDTEAFF. V is TRBV7-3 and J is TRBJ1-1; no reliable D call. The V and J ends lost 3 bases and 3 bases respectively, with 8 bases between them. Germline V gene sequence: CDR1 SGHTA, CDR2 FQGTGA. The CDR3 spans 13 residues.

This clone appeared a single time. This chain uses TRBV2 with TRBJ1-4; possible D gene TRBD1, 5 bases. Germline V CDR1 and CDR2: SNHLY, FYNNEI. CDR3 length: 15 residues. The ends were cut back, 1 base at V and 5 bases at J, with 11 bases in the middle. CDR3 protein: CASSEEGHGNEKLFF. The CDR3 region has the DNA TGTGCCAGCAGTGAAGAAGGACACGGCAATGAAAAACTGTTTTTT.

The CDR3 here is CASSALQGAPGNTIYF. CDR3 sequence (DNA): TGTGCCAGTAGTGCATTACAGGGGGCGCCTGGAAACACCATATATTTT. V is TRBV19 and J is TRBJ1-3, with 9 bases matching TRBD1. Looked up from germline, CDR1 is LNHDA and CDR2 is SQIVND (reference sequence). Trimming removed 5 bases from V and 2 bases from J; junction bases left unmatched: 7. The CDR3 is 16 amino acids.

The V call is TRBV28, the J call TRBJ1-2; the D gene is possibly TRBD1 (5 bases). The CDR3 contains 15 residues. CDR1 is MDHEN, CDR2 SYDVKM, per germline. The germline V and J ends were trimmed by 5 bases and 6 bases, with 19 bases remaining between them. This CDR3 is CASSLPGTVVNGYTF. The CDR3 DNA sequence: TGTGCCAGCAGTCTTCCTGGGACGGTGGTCAATGGCTACACCTTC.

The chain combines TRBV5-4 with TRBJ2-5, with 12 bases fitting TRBD1. The trim removed 4 bases at V and 4 bases at J, leaving 11 bases unmatched. Germline CDR1 reads SGHNT; CDR2 reads YYREEE (reference sequence). There are 17 residues in the CDR3. The CDR3 DNA follows: TGTGCCAGCAGCGTGGACCGGGACAGGGGGCCTGGAGAGACCCAGTACTTC. This sequence encodes CASSVDRDRGPGETQYF.

The V call is TRBV5-1, the J call TRBJ1-1; 8 bases line up with TRBD1. Per the germline V gene, CDR1 is SGHRS and CDR2 is YFSETQ. The CDR3 has 15 residues. J lost 2 bases, V lost 4 bases, and 7 bases had no gene match. This chain's CDR3 is CASSVLQGGNTEAFF. The CDR3, as DNA: TGCGCCAGCAGCGTGTTACAGGGGGGAAACACTGAAGCTTTCTTT.